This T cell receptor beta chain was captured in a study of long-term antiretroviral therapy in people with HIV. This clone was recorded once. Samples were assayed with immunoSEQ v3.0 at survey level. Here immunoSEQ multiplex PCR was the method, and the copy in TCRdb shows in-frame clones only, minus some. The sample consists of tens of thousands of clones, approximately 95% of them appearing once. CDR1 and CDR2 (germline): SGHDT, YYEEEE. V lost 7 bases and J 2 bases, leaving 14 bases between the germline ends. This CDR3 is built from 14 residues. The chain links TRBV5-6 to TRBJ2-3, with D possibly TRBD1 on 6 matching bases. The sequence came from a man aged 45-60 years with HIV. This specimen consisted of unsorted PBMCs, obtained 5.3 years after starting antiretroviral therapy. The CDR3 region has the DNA TGTGCCAGCTCCAGGGGAAGGACCACAGATACGCAGTATTTT. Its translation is CASSRGRTTDTQYF.